The present TCR beta chain was sequenced within a study of molecular identifiers for immune sequencing clone quantification. This clonotype was seen repeatedly, ten times or more. Its antigen is not known. TCRdb called the PCR reads again in MiXCR, with one record for every CDR3 protein. The sample has 97,000 or so distinct CDR3 sequences, 20% to 25% seen once. J lost 8 bases, V lost 0 bases, and 9 bases had no gene match. CDR1 and CDR2 from the germline V gene are SEHNR and FQNEAQ (reference sequence). The CDR3 contains 16 residues. The study's findings and limits: In cases of identical TCR molecules sharing a barcode, highly expanded clone sizes could be underestimated.

Source material: naive CD8+ T cells from blood, with Jurkat cell RNA spiked in. Documented subset: FACS-sorted CD8+CD4-CCR7+CD45RA+ naive T cells. The sequence was obtained from a human donor in good health. Some libraries in this study had Jurkat cell RNA spiked in. The rearrangement joins TRBV7-9 to TRBJ1-4; TRBD1 matches 7 bases. The CDR3, as DNA: TGTGCCAGCAGCTTAGCGTTTGAGGGGGCTGGGGAAAAACTGTTTTTT. Amino acids: CASSLAFEGAGEKLFF.